The 3 T cell receptor beta chains below come from one sample, sequenced in a study of T-cell reconstitution after alpha-beta-depleted transplantation in children. Unique molecular identifiers were incorporated during preparation of the TCRbeta library. TCRdb reprocessed the PCR reads via MiXCR and lists one record per CDR3 protein. This table holds approximately 500,000 distinct CDR3 sequences, more than 9% found once. Material: PBMCs, obtained before TCRalphabeta/CD19-depleted stem cell transplant. All receptors come from a child aged 2 to 15 with inherited bone marrow failure, due to receive a stem cell transplant.

In this sample, this clonotype turned up many times. The chain couples TRBV7-6 to TRBJ2-1; D is possibly TRBD1 or TRBD2 (8 bases each). Trimming stripped 7 bases from V and 8 bases from J, with 21 bases between. CDR3 length: 15 amino acids. Looked up from germline, CDR1 is SGHVS and CDR2 is FNYEAQ. The CDR3 DNA reads as TGTGCCAGCATTCTCAGGGGGCGGGAGGTCCATGAGCAGTTCTTC. This sequence encodes CASILRGREVHEQFF.

There are a few counts of this clonotype. V and J are TRBV27 and TRBJ2-7, with 8 positions matching TRBD1. The ends lost 4 bases at V and 6 bases at J; junction bases unmatched: 11. The length of the CDR3 is 15 residues. Germline V CDR1 and CDR2: MNHEY, SMNVEV (reference sequence). CDR3 protein: CASSYDRGPVGEQYF. CDR3 DNA sequence: TGTGCCAGCAGTTACGACAGGGGCCCTGTCGGCGAGCAGTACTTC.

This clonotype has a handful of counts. The chain combines TRBV20-1 with TRBJ2-1; D gene uncertain. Germline CDR1 is DFQATT and CDR2 is SNEGSKA (reference sequence). With 6 bases removed from V and 5 bases from J, the gap between germline ends came to 20 bases. The CDR3 loop spans 15 amino acids. CDR3 nucleotides: TGCAGTGCCAATGACGTCCTTGGGTTCCACAATGAGCAGTTCTTC. Translated: CSANDVLGFHNEQFF.